This T cell receptor (beta chain) came from a study of early T cells in non-severe SARS-CoV-2 infection. Study-level results: VDJdb-based matching was biased toward anti-spike CD8 responses and missed private and CD4 specificities.

Germline loops: CDR1 SNHLY, CDR2 FYNNEI. The CDR3 sequence is 14 residues long. V was clipped by 7 bases and J by 8 bases; unmatched bases: 5. Ten or more counts support this clonotype. What it recognizes is unknown. The protocol attached unique molecular identifiers to individual cDNA molecules. TCRdb called the 5' RACE reads again in MiXCR, with one record for every CDR3 protein. The table lists tens of thousands of distinct CDR3 sequences, 12% of them singletons, with around 15% in the top ten. This chain connects TRBV2 to TRBJ2-1, with 13 bases lining up with TRBD2. The material was whole blood, obtained at baseline. The sequence derives from an adult who was a healthcare worker with PCR-confirmed SARS-CoV-2 infection or an uninfected control (not recorded which). The donor label of this sample is uncertain. CDR3 DNA: TGTGCCAGCATCGGGACTAGCGGGAAAGATGAGCAGTTCTTC. Translation: CASIGTSGKDEQFF.